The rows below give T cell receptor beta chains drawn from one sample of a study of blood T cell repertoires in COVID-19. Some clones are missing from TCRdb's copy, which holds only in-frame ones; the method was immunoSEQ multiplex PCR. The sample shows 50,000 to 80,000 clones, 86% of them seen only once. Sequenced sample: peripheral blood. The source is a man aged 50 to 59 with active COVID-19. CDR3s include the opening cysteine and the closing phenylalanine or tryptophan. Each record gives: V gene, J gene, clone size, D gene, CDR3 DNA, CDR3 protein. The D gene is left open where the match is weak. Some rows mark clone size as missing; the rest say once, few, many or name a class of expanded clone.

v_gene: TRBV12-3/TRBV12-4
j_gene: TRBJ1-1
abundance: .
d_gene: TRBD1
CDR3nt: TGTGCCAGCAGTGGGACAGTGAACACTGAAGCTTTCTTT
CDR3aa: CASSGTVNTEAFF

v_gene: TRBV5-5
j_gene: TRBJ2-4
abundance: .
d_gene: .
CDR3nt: TGTGCCAGCAGCTTGGATATCCGGGAGAGAACCAAAAACATTCAGTACTTC
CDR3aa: CASSLDIRERTKNIQYF

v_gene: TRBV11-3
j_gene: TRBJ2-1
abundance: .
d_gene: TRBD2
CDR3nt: TGTGCCAGCAGTTTAGCGGGAGGGCCGAGAAATGAGCAGTTCTTC
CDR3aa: CASSLAGGPRNEQFF

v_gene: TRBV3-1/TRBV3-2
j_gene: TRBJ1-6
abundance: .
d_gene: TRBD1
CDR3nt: TGTGCCAGCAGCCAGGGGGACAGGGGATTGGGATCACCCCTCCACTTT
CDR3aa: CASSQGDRGLGSPLHF

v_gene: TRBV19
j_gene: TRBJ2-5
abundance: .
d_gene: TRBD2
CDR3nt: TGTGCCAGTAGGCGTGGGAGCGGGGGACCTCAAGAGACCCAGTACTTC
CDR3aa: CASRRGSGGPQETQYF

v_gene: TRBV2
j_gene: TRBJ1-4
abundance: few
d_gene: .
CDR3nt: TGTGCCAGCGACATCCAGGGAATTGGAGAAAAACTGTTTTTT
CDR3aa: CASDIQGIGEKLFF

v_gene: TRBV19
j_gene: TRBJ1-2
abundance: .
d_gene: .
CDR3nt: TGTGCCAGTAGCAAACAGGGAACTAACTATGGCTACACCTTC
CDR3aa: CASSKQGTNYGYTF

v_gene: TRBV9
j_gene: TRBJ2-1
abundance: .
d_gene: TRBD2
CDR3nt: TGTGCCAGCAGCGAGGGGACTAACTACAATGAGCAGTTCTTC
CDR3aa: CASSEGTNYNEQFF

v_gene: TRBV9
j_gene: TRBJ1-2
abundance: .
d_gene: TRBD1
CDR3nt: TGTGCCAGCAGCGCAGGACAGGGCTACTATGGCTACACCTTC
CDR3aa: CASSAGQGYYGYTF

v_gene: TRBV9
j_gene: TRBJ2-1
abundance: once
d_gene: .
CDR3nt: TGTGCCAGCAGCGTAAGGGCGGGAACCTACAATGAGCAGTTCTTC
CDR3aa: CASSVRAGTYNEQFF

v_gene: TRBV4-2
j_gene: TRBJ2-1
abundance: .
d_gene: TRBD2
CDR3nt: TGTGCCAGCAGCCAAGGGACTAGCTCCTACAATGAGCAGTTCTTC
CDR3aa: CASSQGTSSYNEQFF

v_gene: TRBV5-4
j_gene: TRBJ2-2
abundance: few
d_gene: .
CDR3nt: TGTGCCAGCAGCTTGTTTGGTGGAGTAACCGGGGAGCTGTTTTTT
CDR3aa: CASSLFGGVTGELFF

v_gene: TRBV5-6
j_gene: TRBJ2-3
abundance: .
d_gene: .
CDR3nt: TGTGCCAGCAGCTTCTCGGTTGGGGGCAATACGCAGTATTTT
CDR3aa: CASSFSVGGNTQYF

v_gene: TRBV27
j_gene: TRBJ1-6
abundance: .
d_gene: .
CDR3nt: TGTGCCAGCAGTTTAATGTATGAGGTGTCACCCCTCCACTTT
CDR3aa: CASSLMYEVSPLHF

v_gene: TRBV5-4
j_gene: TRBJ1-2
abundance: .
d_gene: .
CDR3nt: TGTGCCAGCAGCTTGGCCGGAACCAGGGGAAACTATGGCTACACCTTC
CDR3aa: CASSLAGTRGNYGYTF

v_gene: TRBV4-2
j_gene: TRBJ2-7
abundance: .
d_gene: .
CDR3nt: TGTGCCAGCAGCCAAGATAGTGGGGCGGGAAACTACGAGCAGTACTTC
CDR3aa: CASSQDSGAGNYEQYF

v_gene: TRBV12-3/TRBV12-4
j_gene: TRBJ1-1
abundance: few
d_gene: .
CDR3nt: TGTGCCAGCAGTTTCGAGGTTTGGACTGAAGCTTTCTTT
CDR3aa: CASSFEVWTEAFF

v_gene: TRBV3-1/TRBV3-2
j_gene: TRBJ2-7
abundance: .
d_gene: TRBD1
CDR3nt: TGTGCCAGCAGCCATGACAGGGGCCACGAGCAGTACTTC
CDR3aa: CASSHDRGHEQYF

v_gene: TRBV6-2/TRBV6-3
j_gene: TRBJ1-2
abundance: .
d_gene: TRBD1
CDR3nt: TGTGCCAGCAGTTATTACGGGACAGGGTATGATGGCTACACCTTC
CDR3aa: CASSYYGTGYDGYTF

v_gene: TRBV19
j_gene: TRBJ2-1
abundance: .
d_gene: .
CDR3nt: TGTGCCAGTAGTGTATCCACCGGACGGGAGCGCTCCTACAATGAGCAGTTCTTC
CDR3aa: CASSVSTGRERSYNEQFF

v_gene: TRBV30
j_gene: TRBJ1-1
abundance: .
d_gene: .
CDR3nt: TGTGCCTGGAGTGCCCTCCCTGTTCCCTCTTTCTTT
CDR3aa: CAWSALPVPSFF

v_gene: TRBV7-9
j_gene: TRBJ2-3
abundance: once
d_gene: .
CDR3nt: TGTGCCAGCAGCTTAGCGGGGGGGCAGGGAGATACGCAGTATTTT
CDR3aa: CASSLAGGQGDTQYF

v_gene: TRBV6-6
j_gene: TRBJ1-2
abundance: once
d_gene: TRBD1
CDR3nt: TGTGCCAGCGGCTCGACAGGGAACTATGGCTACACCTTC
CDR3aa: CASGSTGNYGYTF

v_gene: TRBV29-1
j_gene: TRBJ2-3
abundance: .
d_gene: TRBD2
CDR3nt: TGCAGCGTTACGGGGCGGGGGAGCACAGATACGCAGTATTTT
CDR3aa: CSVTGRGSTDTQYF

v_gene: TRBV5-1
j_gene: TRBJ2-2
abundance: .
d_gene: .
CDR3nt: TGCGCCAGCAGCCTCGACCGGACAACCGGGGAGCTGTTTTTT
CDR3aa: CASSLDRTTGELFF

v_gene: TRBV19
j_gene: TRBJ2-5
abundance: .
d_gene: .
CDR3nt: TGTGCCAGTAGTATAGGTGAAGGGAGATTTGGAGAGACCCAGTACTTC
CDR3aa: CASSIGEGRFGETQYF

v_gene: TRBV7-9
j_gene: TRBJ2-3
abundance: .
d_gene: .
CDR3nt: TGTGCCAGCAGCTTAATGGAGCTCACAGATACGCAGTATTTT
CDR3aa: CASSLMELTDTQYF

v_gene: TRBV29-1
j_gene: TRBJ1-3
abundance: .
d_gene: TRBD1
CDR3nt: TGCAGCGTTATTGTTAGACAGGGGGTATCTGGAAACACCATATATTTT
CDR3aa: CSVIVRQGVSGNTIYF

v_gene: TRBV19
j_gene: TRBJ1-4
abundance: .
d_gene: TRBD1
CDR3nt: TGTGCCAGTAGGGGGCCGGGACAGGGACCAGAAAAACTGTTTTTT
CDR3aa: CASRGPGQGPEKLFF

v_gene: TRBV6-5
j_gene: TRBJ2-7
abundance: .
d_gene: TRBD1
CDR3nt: TGTGCCAGCAAAGATAGGGGACAGAACTCCTACGAGCAGTACTTC
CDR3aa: CASKDRGQNSYEQYF

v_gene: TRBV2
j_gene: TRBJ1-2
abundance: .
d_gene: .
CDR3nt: TGTGCCAGCAGCCCGAACCAGGGGATCCATGGCTACACCTTC
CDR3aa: CASSPNQGIHGYTF

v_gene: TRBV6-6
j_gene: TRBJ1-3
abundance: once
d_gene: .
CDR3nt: TGTGCCAGCAGTTACAACCCCACGGGGGGAAACACCATATATTTT
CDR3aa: CASSYNPTGGNTIYF

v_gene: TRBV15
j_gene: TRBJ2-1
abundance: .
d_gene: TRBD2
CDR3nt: TGTGCCACCAGCAGGGGACTAGCGGGGCCCAATGAGCAGTTCTTC
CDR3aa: CATSRGLAGPNEQFF

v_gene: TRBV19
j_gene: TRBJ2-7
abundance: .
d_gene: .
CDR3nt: TGTGCCAGTAGTATTCGAGGGTACTACGAGCAGTACTTC
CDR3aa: CASSIRGYYEQYF

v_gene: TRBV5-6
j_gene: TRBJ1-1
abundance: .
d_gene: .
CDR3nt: TGTGCCAGCAGCTTGGACAGGTTCACTGAAGCTTTCTTT
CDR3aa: CASSLDRFTEAFF

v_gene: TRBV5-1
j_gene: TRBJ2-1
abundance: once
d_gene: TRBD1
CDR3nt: TGCGCCAGCAGCCTATTAGGACAGGGTAGGGCAAATGAGCAGTTCTTC
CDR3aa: CASSLLGQGRANEQFF

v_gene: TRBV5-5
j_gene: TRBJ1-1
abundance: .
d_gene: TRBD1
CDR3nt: TGTGCCAGCAGCTCGTTCGGCGGGGGACAGGGTTTTGCTGAAGCTTTCTTT
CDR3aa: CASSSFGGGQGFAEAFF

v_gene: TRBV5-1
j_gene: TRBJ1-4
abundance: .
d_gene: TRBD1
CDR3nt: TGCGCCAGCAGCTTGGTACCAGGGGGAGACGAAAAACTGTTTTTT
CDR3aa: CASSLVPGGDEKLFF

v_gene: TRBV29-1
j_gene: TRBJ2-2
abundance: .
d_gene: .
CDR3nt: TGCAGCGTGGGGCCGGGACTGGTTAACACCGGGGAGCTGTTTTTT
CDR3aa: CSVGPGLVNTGELFF

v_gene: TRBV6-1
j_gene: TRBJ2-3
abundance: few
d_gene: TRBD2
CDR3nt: TGTGCCAGCAGTGAATACTCCGGGACTAGCTCCGCAGATACGCAGTATTTT
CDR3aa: CASSEYSGTSSADTQYF

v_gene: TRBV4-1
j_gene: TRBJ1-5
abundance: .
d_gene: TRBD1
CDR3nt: TGCGCCAGCAGCCATCTGACAGGGGCAAGCAATCAGCCCCAGCATTTT
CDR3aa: CASSHLTGASNQPQHF

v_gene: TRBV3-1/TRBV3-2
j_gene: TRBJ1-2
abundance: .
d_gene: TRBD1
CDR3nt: TGTGCCAGCAGACACGGACAGGGGGCTGGCTACACCTTC
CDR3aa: CASRHGQGAGYTF

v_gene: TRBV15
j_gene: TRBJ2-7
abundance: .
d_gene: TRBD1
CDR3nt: TGTGCCACCAGCAGAGACCGACAGGGAAGTCACGAGCAGTACTTC
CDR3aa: CATSRDRQGSHEQYF

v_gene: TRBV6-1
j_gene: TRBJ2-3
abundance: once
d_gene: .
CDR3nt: TGTGCCAGCAGTGAAGAGAGGAACACAGATACGCAGTATTTT
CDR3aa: CASSEERNTDTQYF

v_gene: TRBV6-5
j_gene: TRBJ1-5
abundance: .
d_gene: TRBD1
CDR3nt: TGTGCCAGCAGGAGGGACAGTGGGAGTCAGACCCAGCATTTT
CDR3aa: CASRRDSGSQTQHF